This T cell receptor (beta chain) was obtained from a study of OX40 agonist ivuxolimab in advanced cancers. Study background: Dose-escalation subjects each had hepatocellular carcinoma, melanoma, renal cell or head and neck cancer.

Germline V gene lookup returns CDR1 SGHRS and CDR2 YFSETQ. V was pared by 2 bases and J by 5 bases, with 1 base of the junction left unmatched. There are 13 residues in the CDR3. Study outcomes and limitations: The study found that CD8+ T cells averaged more expanded clones than CD4+.

Method: immunoSEQ multiplex PCR; TCRdb's copy keeps in-frame clones and lacks some. This repertoire shows roughly 70,000 clones, roughly 80% found once; its top ten account for 0.35% to 0.5%. This clone occurred a few times. As yet, its antigen is unknown. The V call is TRBV5-1, the J call TRBJ1-1; TRBD1 aligns across 9 bases. This receptor was identified in an adult with an advanced solid tumor such as melanoma, head and neck, liver or kidney cancer. This material consisted of CD4+ or CD8+ T cells sorted from blood, taken in a trial of the OX40 agonist ivuxolimab. The CDR3 is CASSFGQGTEAFF. The CDR3 coding sequence is TGCGCCAGCAGCTTTGGACAGGGGACTGAAGCTTTCTTT. Full variable domain (outside the CDR3, taken from reference TRBV5-1 and TRBJ1-1): KAGVTQTPRYLIKTRGQQVTLSCSPISGHRSVSWYQQTPGQGLQFLFEYFSETQRNKGNFPGRFSGRQFSNSRSEMNVSTLELGDSALYLCASSFGQGTEAFFGQGTRLTVV.